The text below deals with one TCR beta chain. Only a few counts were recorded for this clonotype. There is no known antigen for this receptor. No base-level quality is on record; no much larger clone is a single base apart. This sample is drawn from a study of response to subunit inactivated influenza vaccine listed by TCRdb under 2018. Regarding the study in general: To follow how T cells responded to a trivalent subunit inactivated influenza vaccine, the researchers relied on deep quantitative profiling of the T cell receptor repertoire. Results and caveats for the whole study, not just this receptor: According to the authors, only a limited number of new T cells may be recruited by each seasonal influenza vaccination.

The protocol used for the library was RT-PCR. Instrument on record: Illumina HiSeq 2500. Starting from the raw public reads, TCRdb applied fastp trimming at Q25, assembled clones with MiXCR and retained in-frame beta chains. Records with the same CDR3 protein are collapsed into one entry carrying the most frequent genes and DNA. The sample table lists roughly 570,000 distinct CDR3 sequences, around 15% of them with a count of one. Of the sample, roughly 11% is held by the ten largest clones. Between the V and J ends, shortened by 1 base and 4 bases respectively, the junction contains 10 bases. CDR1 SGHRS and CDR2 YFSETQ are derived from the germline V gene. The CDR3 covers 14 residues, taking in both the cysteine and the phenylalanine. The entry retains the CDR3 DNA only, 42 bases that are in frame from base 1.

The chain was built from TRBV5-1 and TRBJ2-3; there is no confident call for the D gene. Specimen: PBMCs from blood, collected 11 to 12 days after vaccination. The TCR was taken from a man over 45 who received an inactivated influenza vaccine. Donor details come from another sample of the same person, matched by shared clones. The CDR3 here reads CASSLWGNADTQYF. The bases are TGCGCCAGCAGCTTGTGGGGTAACGCAGATACGCAGTATTTT.